This T cell receptor (beta chain) was recorded in a study of T cell responses to AZD1222 COVID-19 vaccine. Overall study findings and caveats: Spike-specific TCR breadth and depth grew following two AZD1222 doses. In the spike-specific TCR repertoire, nearly half reportedly target unmutated variant regions.

A single count supports this clone. Its specificity is unknown. Germline loops: CDR1 SGHTS, CDR2 YDEGEE. Losses at the gene ends were 1 base for V and 3 bases for J; bases not matched to a gene: 6. The CDR3 is made up of 16 amino acids. Assay: immunoSEQ multiplex PCR; the TCRdb copy retains only in-frame clones and omits some. Of approximately 80,000 clones listed, around 90% are singletons. Sequences were derived from peripheral blood, sampled on day 0 of MenACWY control vaccination. V gene TRBV5-8 combines with J gene TRBJ1-1; 10 bases map to TRBD1. The clonotype was recovered from an adult in good health. DNA for the CDR3: TGTGCCAGCAGCTTGTATGGGGGACAGGGGTACACTGAAGCTTTCTTT. It codes for CASSLYGGQGYTEAFF. The full variable domain, completed using reference TRBV5-8 and TRBJ1-1, is EAGVTQSPTHLIKTRGQQATLRCSPISGHTSVYWYQQALGLGLQFLLWYDEGEERNRGNFPPRFSGRQFPNYSSELNVNALELEDSALYLCASSLYGGQGYTEAFFGQGTRLTVV.